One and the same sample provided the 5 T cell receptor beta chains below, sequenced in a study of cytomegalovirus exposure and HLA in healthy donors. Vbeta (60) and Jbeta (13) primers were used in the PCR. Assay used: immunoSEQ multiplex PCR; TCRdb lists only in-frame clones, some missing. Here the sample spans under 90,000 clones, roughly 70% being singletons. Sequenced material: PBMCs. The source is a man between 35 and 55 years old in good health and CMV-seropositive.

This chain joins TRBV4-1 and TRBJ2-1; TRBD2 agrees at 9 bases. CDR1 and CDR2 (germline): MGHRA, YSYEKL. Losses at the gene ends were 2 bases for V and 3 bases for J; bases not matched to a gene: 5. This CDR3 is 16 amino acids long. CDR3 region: CASSQWREGNYNEQFF. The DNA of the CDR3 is TGCGCCAGCAGCCAATGGCGGGAGGGGAACTACAATGAGCAGTTCTTC.

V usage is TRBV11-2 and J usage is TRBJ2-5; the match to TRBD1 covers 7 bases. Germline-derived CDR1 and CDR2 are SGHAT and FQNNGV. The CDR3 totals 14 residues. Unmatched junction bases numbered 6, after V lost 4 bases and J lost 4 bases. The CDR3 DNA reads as TGTGCCAGCAGCTACACAGGGGCGGGAGAGACCCAGTACTTC. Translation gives CASSYTGAGETQYF. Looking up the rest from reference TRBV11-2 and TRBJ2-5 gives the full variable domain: EAGVAQSPRYKIIEKRQSVAFWCNPISGHATLYWYQQILGQGPKLLIQFQNNGVVDDSQLPKDRFSAERLKGVDSTLKIQPAKLEDSAVYLCASSYTGAGETQYFGPGTRLLVL.

CDR3 residues: CASSSTVQETQYF. CDR3 sequence (DNA): TGTGCCAGCAGCTCGACAGTCCAAGAGACCCAGTACTTC. The V gene is TRBV7-2, the J gene TRBJ2-5, with D maybe TRBD1 (5 bases). Germline assignment: CDR1 SGHTA and CDR2 FQGNSA. Deletions cut 4 bases from V and 1 base from J, with 7 bases between. The CDR3 spans 13 residues.

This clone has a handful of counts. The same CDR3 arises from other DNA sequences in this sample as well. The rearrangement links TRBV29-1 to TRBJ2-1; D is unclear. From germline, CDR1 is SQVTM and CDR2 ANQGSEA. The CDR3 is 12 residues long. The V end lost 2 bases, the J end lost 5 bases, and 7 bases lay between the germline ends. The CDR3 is CSVELRDNEQFF. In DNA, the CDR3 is TGCAGCGTTGAACTACGTGACAATGAGCAGTTCTTC.

The CDR3 spells CASSPGTSGFGNEQYF. The CDR3 coding sequence is TGCGCCAGCAGCCCCGGGACTAGCGGTTTCGGGAACGAGCAGTACTTC. The rearrangement links TRBV5-1 to TRBJ2-7, with TRBD2 matching 11 bases. The germline V gene encodes CDR1 SGHRS and CDR2 YFSETQ. V lost 4 bases and J lost 5; bases outside the gene matches: 11. The CDR3 spans 16 residues.